The source of this T cell receptor (beta chain) is a study of blood T cell repertoires in COVID-19. Study overall: Italy, Spain and the United States were the sources of the convalescent and acute COVID-19 samples. The cDNA or gDNA used as material had been derived from T cells, B-cell-depleted T cells, or PBMCs.

In the study's own analysis: Nucleated cell counts were estimated from reference gene primer amplification. The protocol was immunoSEQ multiplex PCR, while the TCRdb copy is restricted to in-frame clones and leaves out a portion. The DNA gave D and trimming, while V, J and clone size come from that table. The sample has about 97,000 clones; around nine tenths are singletons. This CDR3 is built from 13 residues. Germline CDR1 and CDR2: WSHSY and SAAADI. V lost 0 bases, J lost 7 bases, and 9 bases lay in between. Sequencing input: peripheral blood. The sequence was obtained from a man aged 55 to 70 with acute or convalescent COVID-19. The V and J genes are TRBV10-2 and TRBJ2-5, with D unclear. The CDR3 protein is CASSESATGTQYF. The CDR3 coding sequence is TGCGCCAGCAGTGAGTCCGCCACCGGGACCCAGTACTTC.